This is a list of T cell receptor beta chains from one sample in a study of cytomegalovirus exposure and HLA in healthy donors. Measured with immunoSEQ multiplex PCR; TCRdb has only the in-frame clones, and not every one. Of over 200,000 clones listed, over 65% were seen once; the top ten hold around 1.4%. The sample comprised PBMCs. Receptor source: a human donor in good health. Each CDR3 is given with its conserved first and last residue. A D gene is named only where the DNA matches it firmly. The size entry is marked missing in some rows and otherwise reads once, few, many or a size class.

TRBJ2-6,NA,NA,TRBV5-1,CASSLEGTGANVLTF,TGCGCCAGCAGCTTAGAGGGCACTGGGGCCAACGTCCTGACTTTC
TRBJ1-4,once,NA,TRBV10-3,CAISDTSTGTNEKLFF,TGTGCCATCAGTGATACGTCAACAGGAACTAATGAAAAACTGTTTTTT
TRBJ1-1,NA,NA,TRBV6-6,CASSDGGPREAFF,TGTGCCAGCAGTGACGGAGGGCCCCGTGAAGCTTTCTTT
TRBJ1-1,once,NA,TRBV29-1,CSDVRGEDTEAFF,TGCAGCGACGTACGAGGGGAGGACACTGAAGCTTTCTTT
TRBJ2-4,once,NA,TRBV4-1,CASSRGQQEAKNIQYF,TGCGCCAGCAGCCGGGGGCAACAGGAGGCCAAAAACATTCAGTACTTC
TRBJ2-7,once,NA,TRBV7-2,CASSLQGLGEQYF,TGTGCCAGCAGCTTACAGGGTCTGGGGGAGCAGTACTTC
TRBJ2-7,NA,TRBD1,TRBV12-5,CASGLVLTQGPGEQYF,TGTGCTAGTGGTTTGGTACTTACACAGGGGCCTGGCGAGCAGTACTTC
TRBJ2-6,NA,NA,TRBV9,CASSVLSGANVLTF,TGTGCCAGCTCGGTCCTCTCTGGGGCCAACGTCCTGACTTTC
TRBJ2-2,NA,TRBD2,TRBV5-1,CASSLSETSEVTGELFF,TGCGCCAGCAGCTTGAGTGAGACTAGCGAAGTCACCGGGGAGCTGTTTTTT
TRBJ2-5,NA,TRBD2,TRBV9,CASSPGVAGRQETQYF,TGTGCCAGCAGCCCCGGGGTAGCGGGACGACAAGAGACCCAGTACTTC
TRBJ1-1,once,NA,TRBV28,CASSLSVNTEAFF,TGTGCCAGCAGTTTATCGGTGAACACTGAAGCTTTCTTT
TRBJ2-7,once,NA,TRBV6-4,CASSDGTGDLNEQYF,TGTGCCAGCAGTGACGGGACGGGAGACTTGAACGAGCAGTACTTC
TRBJ1-1,few,NA,TRBV27,CASSPLRGRSKNTEAFF,TGTGCCAGCAGCCCGCTGCGGGGTCGAAGTAAGAACACTGAAGCTTTCTTT
TRBJ2-5,NA,TRBD1,TRBV29-1,CSVPGQGLPETQYF,TGCAGCGTACCGGGACAGGGCCTCCCAGAGACCCAGTACTTC
TRBJ2-3,NA,NA,TRBV28,CASSPPTDTQYF,TGTGCCAGCAGTCCCCCAACAGATACGCAGTATTTT
TRBJ2-4,once,NA,TRBV28,CATRRVGRNIQYF,TGTGCCACCCGGCGGGTAGGTCGAAACATTCAGTACTTC
TRBJ1-4,NA,NA,TRBV7-9,CSSSPAGRRLFF,TGTTCCAGCAGCCCGGCGGGTAGACGACTGTTTTTT
TRBJ2-7,NA,TRBD1,TRBV6-5,CASSYKAGGFYEQYF,TGTGCCAGCAGTTACAAGGCAGGGGGCTTCTACGAGCAGTACTTC
TRBJ1-3,NA,NA,TRBV6-6,CASSYSAIGVGNTIYF,TGTGCCAGCAGTTACTCGGCTATAGGGGTCGGAAACACCATATATTTT
TRBJ2-1,once,NA,TRBV9,CASSVATAYNEQFF,TGTGCCAGCAGCGTAGCAACTGCCTACAATGAGCAGTTCTTC
TRBJ2-5,NA,TRBD2,TRBV5-1,CASSFGRAGETQYF,TGCGCCAGCAGCTTTGGGAGGGCCGGTGAGACCCAGTACTTC
TRBJ2-3,NA,NA,TRBV7-2,CASSSRAGSGADTQYF,TGTGCCAGCAGCTCCCGAGCCGGGTCCGGAGCAGATACGCAGTATTTT
TRBJ2-1,NA,NA,TRBV18,CASSPQGNEQFF,TGTGCCAGCTCACCACAGGGGAATGAGCAGTTCTTC
TRBJ2-7,NA,NA,TRBV4-1,CASSQVAGENYEQYF,TGCGCCAGCAGCCAAGTGGCAGGGGAGAACTACGAGCAGTACTTC
TRBJ1-1,few,TRBD1,TRBV5-4,CASSPKPGGEAFF,TGTGCCAGCAGCCCTAAACCAGGGGGTGAAGCTTTCTTT
TRBJ1-2,NA,TRBD1,TRBV28,CASSPQGGANGYTF,TGTGCCAGCAGTCCCCAAGGGGGCGCCAATGGCTACACCTTC
TRBJ2-3,NA,TRBD1,TRBV6-5,CASSGQGGPDTQYF,TGTGCCAGCAGCGGACAGGGTGGCCCAGATACGCAGTATTTT
TRBJ2-5,NA,NA,TRBV7-9,CASSLGPGETQYF,TGTGCCAGCAGCTTAGGCCCAGGGGAGACCCAGTACTTC
TRBJ2-7,NA,NA,TRBV5-1,CASSSQGHEQYF,TGCGCCAGCAGCTCACAGGGCCACGAGCAGTACTTC
TRBJ1-2,NA,NA,TRBV29-1,CSAYGGDGYTF,TGCAGCGCATACGGGGGGGATGGCTACACCTTC
TRBJ2-5,NA,TRBD2,TRBV11-2,CASSLLPGTSGNKETQYF,TGTGCCAGCAGCTTACTACCCGGGACTAGCGGTAACAAAGAGACCCAGTACTTC
TRBJ1-4,NA,NA,TRBV4-2,CASSQPGGAIDNEKLFF,TGTGCCAGCAGCCAACCCGGAGGGGCGATAGATAATGAAAAACTGTTTTTT
TRBJ2-2,NA,NA,TRBV5-1,CASSLVAGNTGELFF,TGCGCCAGCAGCTTGGTGGCAGGGAACACCGGGGAGCTGTTTTTT
TRBJ2-7,NA,NA,TRBV29-1,CSVESEVHEQYF,TGCAGCGTTGAATCCGAGGTCCACGAGCAGTACTTC
TRBJ1-4,NA,TRBD1,TRBV29-1,CSVGTGVPNEKLFF,TGCAGCGTCGGGACAGGGGTGCCTAATGAAAAACTGTTTTTT
TRBJ2-7,NA,TRBD2,TRBV6-5,CASSRVAGSYEQYF,TGTGCCAGCAGTCGGGTAGCGGGGTCCTACGAGCAGTACTTC
TRBJ1-2,NA,NA,TRBV14,CASSQGRGYGYTF,TGTGCCAGCAGCCAGGGGAGGGGCTATGGCTACACCTTC
TRBJ2-6,NA,TRBD2,TRBV28,CASRPSGTRERANVLTF,TGTGCCAGCAGACCAAGCGGGACTAGAGAGAGGGCCAACGTCCTGACTTTC
TRBJ2-1,once,NA,TRBV6-5,CASSLHFTGNEQFF,TGTGCCAGCAGTCTTCATTTTACAGGGAATGAGCAGTTCTTC
TRBJ2-5,NA,NA,TRBV12-5,CASGFVITAHPGETQYF,TGTGCTAGTGGTTTTGTAATAACGGCCCACCCGGGGGAGACCCAGTACTTC
TRBJ2-7,NA,NA,TRBV15,CATSPGISYEQYF,TGTGCCACCAGCCCAGGTATCTCCTACGAGCAGTACTTC
TRBJ2-6,NA,TRBD1,TRBV30,CARDRVSGANVLTF,TGTGCCCGGGACAGGGTCTCTGGGGCCAACGTCCTGACTTTC
TRBJ1-1,few,NA,TRBV7-2,CASSPRTDSAEAFF,TGTGCCAGCAGCCCCCGGACAGATTCGGCTGAAGCTTTCTTT
TRBJ1-1,NA,NA,TRBV4-1,CASSQDSRRRGRENTEAFF,TGCGCCAGCAGCCAAGATTCCCGCCGTCGCGGTCGGGAGAACACTGAAGCTTTCTTT
TRBJ2-3,NA,NA,TRBV5-1,CASSLASTVDQDTQYF,TGCGCCAGCAGCTTGGCCTCGACAGTTGATCAAGATACGCAGTATTTT
TRBJ2-6,NA,NA,TRBV9,CASSVEVRSSGANVLTF,TGTGCCAGCAGCGTAGAGGTTAGGAGCTCTGGGGCCAACGTCCTGACTTTC
TRBJ2-7,NA,TRBD2,TRBV18,CASSEGTSGNTYEQYF,TGTGCCAGCTCGGAAGGGACTAGCGGGAACACCTACGAGCAGTACTTC
TRBJ2-7,NA,TRBD1,TRBV4-3,CASSPTDGQGRYEQYF,TGCGCCAGCAGCCCCACCGATGGACAGGGTCGCTACGAGCAGTACTTC
TRBJ2-1,NA,TRBD2,TRBV27,CASRKIAGEEFF,TGTGCCAGCAGAAAAATAGCGGGAGAGGAGTTCTTC
TRBJ2-7,NA,NA,TRBV10-3,CATGVTYEQYF,TGTGCCACCGGGGTTACCTACGAGCAGTACTTC
TRBJ1-2,NA,TRBD1,TRBV30,CAWRGQGAGGYTF,TGTGCCTGGAGGGGGCAGGGGGCAGGTGGCTACACCTTC
TRBJ1-1,NA,NA,TRBV11-3,CASSFSGSTEAFF,TGTGCCAGCAGCTTTTCGGGGAGCACTGAAGCTTTCTTT
TRBJ2-1,NA,TRBD2,TRBV25-1,CASSEWGSGSSYNEQFF,TGTGCCAGCAGTGAATGGGGTAGCGGGAGCTCCTACAATGAGCAGTTCTTC